The 26 T cell receptor beta chains in this list originate from one sample, sequenced in a study of early T cells in non-severe SARS-CoV-2 infection. MiXCR, applied by TCRdb to the 5' RACE reads, yields one record per CDR3 protein. This sample has some 97,000 distinct CDR3 sequences; 9.5% to 12% occur once, and the top ten carry around 4.8%. Sequenced material: whole blood, taken at baseline. The receptor set was obtained from an adult who was a healthcare worker with PCR-confirmed SARS-CoV-2 infection or an uninfected control (not recorded which).

This clonotype was seen repeatedly, ten times or more. The chain is built from TRBV7-2 and TRBJ1-6, with D possibly TRBD1 on 5 matching bases. The CDR3 is 15 amino acids. CDR1 SGHTA and CDR2 FQGNSA come from the germline V gene. Trimming pared 2 bases from V and 7 bases from J, leaving 12 bases between. The CDR3 region is CASSLNRQTNSPLHF. CDR3 in DNA: TGTGCCAGCAGCTTAAATAGACAGACCAATTCACCCCTCCACTTT.

This sequence joins TRBV5-1 and TRBJ1-6, with D unresolved. V was cut by 0 bases and J by 10 bases, with 5 bases left in between. Germline values: CDR1 SGHRS, CDR2 YFSETQ. CDR3 length: 12 amino acids. The CDR3 region is CASSLGRSPLHF. The CDR3 nucleotides are TGCGCCAGCAGCTTGGGCCGGTCACCCCTCCACTTT. Full variable domain (rest looked up from reference TRBV5-1 and TRBJ1-6): KAGVTQTPRYLIKTRGQQVTLSCSPISGHRSVSWYQQTPGQGLQFLFEYFSETQRNKGNFPGRFSGRQFSNSRSEMNVSTLELGDSALYLCASSLGRSPLHFGNGTRLTVT.

The gene calls are TRBV10-2 and TRBJ2-7; no clear D gene. This CDR3 contains 12 residues. Germline V gene lookup returns CDR1 WSHSY and CDR2 SAAADI. The V gene lost 3 bases and the J gene lost 7 bases, with 10 bases spanning the gap. The CDR3 region has the DNA TGCGCCAGCAGTGACTTGGGCGGAGAGCAGTACTTC. It translates to CASSDLGGEQYF.

This clonotype was seen repeatedly, ten times or more. V gene TRBV12-3 or TRBV12-4 combines with J gene TRBJ2-2; D is undetermined. CDR3 length: 12 residues. Trimming left V 2 bases short and J 7 bases short, with 5 bases between. CDR3 protein: CASSLRGGELFF. The CDR3 region has the DNA TGTGCCAGCAGTTTACGTGGCGGGGAGCTGTTTTTT.

This clonotype was counted ten times or more. The chain uses TRBV7-2 and TRBJ1-4; D is perhaps TRBD1 (5 bases). Trimming pared 5 bases from V and 3 bases from J, leaving 10 bases between. Germline-derived CDR1 and CDR2 are SGHTA and FQGNSA. CDR3 length equals 14 residues. Here the CDR3 reads CASSSGGSNEKLFF. CDR3 coding DNA: TGTGCCAGCAGCAGCGGGGGGTCTAATGAAAAACTGTTTTTT. Complete variable domain (other parts from reference TRBV7-2 and TRBJ1-4): GAGVSQSPSNKVTEKGKDVELRCDPISGHTALYWYRQSLGQGLEFLIYFQGNSAPDKSGLPSDRFSAERTGGSVSTLTIQRTQQEDSAVYLCASSSGGSNEKLFFGSGTQLSVL.

This clonotype was seen repeatedly, ten times or more. The chain has TRBV2 and TRBJ2-2; a possible D gene is TRBD2 (5 bases). Germline-derived CDR1 and CDR2 are SNHLY and FYNNEI. There are 15 residues in the CDR3. The germline V and J ends were trimmed by 6 bases and 4 bases, with 15 bases remaining between them. The CDR3 sequence is CASRLARSGTGELFF. The DNA for the CDR3 is TGTGCCAGCAGGTTGGCCCGCAGCGGCACCGGGGAGCTGTTTTTT.

The V gene is TRBV7-8, the J gene TRBJ2-2, with 8 positions matching TRBD2. The CDR3 spans 18 residues. Trimming at V came to 1 base and at J to 3 bases, leaving 10 bases not matched to a gene. Germline CDR1 reads SGHVS; CDR2 reads FQNEAQ. The CDR3 DNA sequence: TGTGCCAGCAGCTTAGGACTAGCGCAGGACTTCTACACCGGGGAGCTGTTTTTT. It specifies CASSLGLAQDFYTGELFF. Combining the CDR3 with reference TRBV7-8 and TRBJ2-2 gives the whole variable domain GAGVSQSPRYKVAKRGQDVALRCDPISGHVSLFWYQQALGQGPEFLTYFQNEAQLDKSGLPSDRFFAERPEGSVSTLKIQRTQQEDSAVYLCASSLGLAQDFYTGELFFGEGSRLTVL.

This clonotype was detected a few times. The rearrangement joins TRBV19 to TRBJ2-7, with 9 bases that match TRBD1. Germline V gene data show CDR1 as LNHDA and CDR2 as SQIVND (reference sequence). CDR3 length: 13 amino acids. With 3 bases clipped from V and 8 bases from J, the junction kept 5 bases outside the gene matches. The DNA for the CDR3 is TGTGCCAGTAGTATCTTGGGACAGGGTCAGCAGTACTTC. Its protein is CASSILGQGQQYF.

The chain has TRBV11-2 and TRBJ1-1, with no clear D. V lost 3 bases, J lost 0 bases, and 17 bases lay in between. The CDR3 has 17 residues. CDR1 is SGHAT and CDR2 is FQNNGV in the germline V gene. Written as DNA, the CDR3 is TGTGCCAGCAGCTTTCGTTCGGGCCAAACATTGAACACTGAAGCTTTCTTT. This gives the protein CASSFRSGQTLNTEAFF. Full variable domain (outside the CDR3, taken from reference TRBV11-2 and TRBJ1-1): EAGVAQSPRYKIIEKRQSVAFWCNPISGHATLYWYQQILGQGPKLLIQFQNNGVVDDSQLPKDRFSAERLKGVDSTLKIQPAKLEDSAVYLCASSFRSGQTLNTEAFFGQGTRLTVV.

This clonotype was found a few times. CDR3 nucleotide sequence: TGTGCCAGCAGGGACAGGGGGACCCATGAGCAGTTCTTC. Translation: CASRDRGTHEQFF. The V and J genes are TRBV6-1 and TRBJ2-1; 10 bases fit TRBD1. The CDR3 length is 13 residues. Germline CDR1 is MNHNS and CDR2 is SASEGT. Trimming cost V 6 bases and J 8 bases; bases outside gene matches: 4.

This clonotype was seen ten or more times. The chain links TRBV7-2 to TRBJ2-3, with D perhaps matching TRBD2 (6 bases). Germline V gives CDR1 SGHTA, CDR2 FQGNSA. The CDR3 consists of 17 residues. With 5 bases removed from V and 0 bases from J, the gap between germline ends came to 18 bases. The CDR3 protein is CASSIYPSGLSTDTQYF. Written as DNA, the CDR3 is TGTGCCAGCAGCATCTACCCGAGCGGGTTAAGCACAGATACGCAGTATTTT.

This clonotype was counted ten times or more. The chain recombines TRBV29-1 with TRBJ1-1; D is unclear. Germline CDR1 and CDR2: SQVTM and ANQGSEA. Trimming shortened V by 3 bases and J by 0 bases, and 8 bases separated the two germline ends. The CDR3 length is 13 residues. DNA of the CDR3: TGCAGCGTTGAGCGGCAGATGAACACTGAAGCTTTCTTT. Its translation is CSVERQMNTEAFF.

This clonotype turned up a few times. The gene calls are TRBV7-3 and TRBJ2-1; 8 positions match TRBD2. With 5 bases clipped from V and 7 bases from J, the junction kept 10 bases outside the gene matches. This CDR3 comprises 15 residues. Germline CDR1 SGHTA, CDR2 FQGTGA. CDR3: CASSLGLAEVNEQFF. Here the CDR3 DNA reads TGTGCCAGCAGCCTCGGACTAGCCGAAGTTAATGAGCAGTTCTTC.

The rearrangement joins TRBV19 to TRBJ1-5, with D perhaps matching TRBD1 (5 bases). Germline V gene lookup returns CDR1 LNHDA and CDR2 SQIVND (reference sequence). The CDR3 is made up of 14 amino acids. Trimming took off 5 bases at V and 4 bases at J, with 12 bases between the two ends. The CDR3 is CASSQGVGNQPQHF. The CDR3 region has the DNA TGTGCCAGTAGTCAGGGTGTGGGAAATCAGCCCCAGCATTTT.

In its sample, this clonotype was seen many times. This chain joins TRBV9 and TRBJ2-3; no clear D. Germline V CDR1 and CDR2: SGDLS, YYNGEE. The V end was cut by 4 bases, the J end by 2 bases, with 5 bases between. This CDR3 region has 12 residues. CDR3 protein: CASSMDTDTQYF. CDR3 DNA sequence: TGTGCCAGCAGCATGGACACAGATACGCAGTATTTT.

This clonotype was counted between two and nine times. The CDR3 is CSVGDGNTIYF. CDR3 coding DNA: TGCAGCGTAGGTGATGGAAACACCATATATTTT. The chain recombines TRBV29-1 with TRBJ1-3; unclear D gene. This CDR3 region has 11 residues. The V and J ends lost 6 bases and 3 bases respectively, with 6 bases between them. Germline loops: CDR1 SQVTM, CDR2 ANQGSEA.

The chain is built from TRBV9 and TRBJ2-3; D ambiguous. The V and J ends lost 0 bases and 4 bases respectively, with 9 bases between them. CDR1 is SGDLS, CDR2 YYNGEE, per germline. There are 14 residues in the CDR3. This chain's CDR3 is CASSVAPGADTQYF. The CDR3 DNA is TGTGCCAGCAGCGTAGCCCCGGGCGCAGATACGCAGTATTTT.

This clonotype showed up just a few times. This chain connects TRBV5-5 to TRBJ2-1; TRBD1 agrees at 7 bases. Germline CDR1 reads SGHKS; CDR2 reads YYEKEE (reference sequence). This CDR3 comprises 17 residues. V lost 4 bases to trimming and J lost 4 bases; unmatched junction nucleotides: 14. The CDR3 DNA is TGTGCCAGCAGCGGATCCGGGACAGAACTACTTTACAATGAGCAGTTCTTC. This codes for CASSGSGTELLYNEQFF.

The V call is TRBV7-9, the J call TRBJ2-7; D is ambiguous. In germline, CDR1 is SEHNR, CDR2 FQNEAQ (reference sequence). With 5 bases removed from V and 2 bases from J, the gap between germline ends came to 25 bases. The CDR3 is 18 residues long. This CDR3 is CASSPPDGRSALTYEQYF. In nucleotides, the CDR3 is TGTGCCAGCAGCCCCCCCGACGGACGGAGCGCATTAACCTACGAGCAGTACTTC.

There are many counts of this clonotype. The J gene is TRBJ1-6, the V gene TRBV10-1, with D uncertain. The CDR3 length is 15 residues. The germline gives CDR1 WNHNN, CDR2 SYGVQD (reference sequence). Trimming stripped 0 bases from V and 7 bases from J, with 10 bases between. As DNA, the CDR3 is TGCGCCAGCAGTGAGTCGCTAACACCAAATTCACCCCTCCACTTT. This codes for CASSESLTPNSPLHF.

In this sample, this clonotype turned up a few times. The chain couples TRBV19 to TRBJ1-5; D is unresolved. The CDR3 covers 13 residues. Germline lookup yields CDR1 LNHDA and CDR2 SQIVND (reference sequence). V was cut by 3 bases and J by 1 base, with 4 bases left in between. CDR3 region: CASSMISNQPQHF. Written as DNA, the CDR3 is TGTGCCAGTAGTATGATCAGCAATCAGCCCCAGCATTTT.

The J gene is TRBJ2-7, the V gene TRBV6-6, with no clear D. CDR1 MNHNY and CDR2 SVGAGI come from the germline V gene (reference sequence). The CDR3 contains 13 residues. V gave up 3 bases and J gave up 4 bases, with 10 bases separating them. For the CDR3, the DNA is TGTGCCAGCAGTTATTTTCCGCTTTACGAGCAGTACTTC. As protein: CASSYFPLYEQYF.

This clonotype was recorded many times. V gene TRBV3-1 combines with J gene TRBJ1-5; D is possibly TRBD1 (5 bases). The CDR3 spans 14 residues. The V end was cut by 4 bases, the J end by 7 bases, with 14 bases between. Germline CDR1 and CDR2: LGHDT and YNNKEL (reference sequence). CDR3 in DNA: TGTGCCAGCAGCCGGGACCGCACGGGCCAGCCCCAGCATTTT. The encoded protein is CASSRDRTGQPQHF.

The chain has TRBV7-9 and TRBJ1-2, with D possibly matching TRBD1 (5 bases). The CDR3 sequence is 15 residues long. Germline CDR1 SEHNR, CDR2 FQNEAQ (reference sequence). V shed 5 bases and J shed 2 bases, with 15 bases lying between them. The CDR3 nucleotides are TGTGCCAGCAGCACCGACCAGGGCGAGAACTATGGCTACACCTTC. Translation gives CASSTDQGENYGYTF.

This clonotype showed up just a few times. The rearrangement uses TRBV9 and TRBJ2-3; tentative D call: TRBD1 (6 bases). The CDR3 sequence is 15 residues long. Germline V gene sequence: CDR1 SGDLS, CDR2 YYNGEE. V was clipped by 3 bases and J by 2 bases, with 13 bases between them. DNA for the CDR3: TGTGCCAGCAGCGGCGACAGGTGGAACACAGATACGCAGTATTTT. It translates to CASSGDRWNTDTQYF.

The chain links TRBV28 to TRBJ2-4, with TRBD2 as a possible D gene (6 bases). The CDR3 is 13 residues long. V lost 4 bases and J 11 bases, leaving 15 bases between the germline ends. Germline V gives CDR1 MDHEN, CDR2 SYDVKM. The CDR3 nucleotides are TGTGCCAGCAGTTCGGGGGACCGGCTGGTTCAGTACTTC. Protein: CASSSGDRLVQYF.